The clone carrying this T cell receptor beta chain appeared many times. Its target is not known. Researchers amplified the TCR beta CDR3 regions from RNA transcripts. With the HTBI primer set, the TCR CDR3 went through a first round of RT-PCR. TCRdb analysed the multiplex PCR reads with MiXCR anew, one entry per CDR3 protein. The data contain around 290,000 distinct CDR3 sequences, about an eighth of them singletons. This sample was taken from a study of T cells in Graves' hyperthyroidism and ophthalmopathy. Findings of the study overall: A 13 V-J signature model discriminated ophthalmopathy versus stable hyperthyroidism.

Input material: blood. The sequence was collected from a woman aged 25 to 39 with Graves' hyperthyroidism that later progressed to Graves' ophthalmopathy.

CDR3 amino acids: CASSPRVRQPQHF. CDR3 DNA: TGCGCCAGCAGCCCCAGGGTCAGACAGCCCCAGCATTTT. The rearrangement links TRBV4-3 to TRBJ1-5, with a weak D call TRBD1 (5 bases). The CDR3 length is 13 residues. The germline V and J ends were trimmed by 4 bases and 7 bases, with 11 bases remaining between them. Looked up from germline, CDR1 is LGHNA and CDR2 is YSLEER.